A selection of T cell receptor beta chains follows, all from one sample in a study of T cell responses to AZD1222 COVID-19 vaccine. Method: immunoSEQ multiplex PCR; TCRdb's copy keeps in-frame clones and lacks some. The table records over 150,000 clones, about 91% of them present only once. The sequences come from peripheral blood, collected on day 0 of MenACWY control vaccination. The receptors were sampled from an adult in good health. Both conserved end residues are part of each CDR3. A D gene is named only where the DNA matches it firmly. Size tells how often a clone was seen (once, few, many) or the class of an expanded clone, and some rows leave it out.

length | D | J | V | size | CDR3 | DNA
17 | TRBD1 | TRBJ2-7 | TRBV18 | . | CASSSSQGFQGTYEQYF | TGTGCCAGCTCATCGTCACAGGGGTTTCAGGGTACCTACGAGCAGTACTTC
14 | TRBD1 | TRBJ1-3 | TRBV9 | . | CASSEDRAGNTIYF | TGTGCCAGCAGCGAGGACAGGGCTGGAAACACCATATATTTT
16 | TRBD2 | TRBJ2-1 | TRBV28 | . | CASSQLAGTSYNEQFF | TGTGCCAGCAGCCAACTAGCGGGAACGTCCTACAATGAGCAGTTCTTC
16 | TRBD1 | TRBJ1-4 | TRBV28 | . | CASSPLGQGNREKLFF | TGTGCCAGCAGTCCCCTGGGACAGGGAAATCGAGAAAAACTGTTTTTT
15 | TRBD1 | TRBJ2-3 | TRBV9 | . | CASSGQGALADTQYF | TGTGCCAGCAGCGGACAGGGGGCTCTCGCAGATACGCAGTATTTT
14 | . | TRBJ1-5 | TRBV27 | . | CASSPYRGNQPQHF | TGTGCCAGCAGTCCCTACAGGGGCAATCAGCCCCAGCATTTT
16 | TRBD1 | TRBJ2-7 | TRBV5-6 | . | CASSLRPGGVWYEQYF | TGTGCCAGCAGCTTACGGCCAGGGGGCGTCTGGTACGAGCAGTACTTC
14 | . | TRBJ1-2 | TRBV19 | . | CASSMAGSAGGYTF | TGTGCCAGTAGTATGGCGGGATCTGCGGGAGGCTACACCTTC
14 | . | TRBJ2-7 | TRBV6-5 | . | CAAGVVGVSYEQYF | TGTGCCGCAGGGGTTGTGGGGGTCTCCTACGAGCAGTACTTC
13 | . | TRBJ2-5 | TRBV30 | . | CAWSVGWQETQYF | TGTGCCTGGAGTGTTGGCTGGCAAGAGACCCAGTACTTC
14 | . | TRBJ1-2 | TRBV3-1/TRBV3-2 | . | CASRAQGEGYGYTF | TGTGCCAGCAGGGCGCAAGGGGAGGGCTATGGCTACACCTTC
15 | . | TRBJ2-7 | TRBV2 | . | CASSAPRGAVYEQYF | TGTGCCAGCAGTGCCCCCCGGGGGGCGGTCTACGAGCAGTACTTC
11 | . | TRBJ1-4 | TRBV29-1 | . | CSVERGKKLFF | TGCAGCGTTGAGAGGGGTAAAAAACTGTTTTTT
14 | . | TRBJ2-3 | TRBV7-2 | . | CASIEQVQGDTQYF | TGTGCCAGCATCGAACAAGTGCAGGGGGATACGCAGTATTTT
15 | . | TRBJ2-1 | TRBV6-6 | . | CASSPVGRGLDEQFF | TGTGCCAGCAGCCCGGTCGGGCGGGGTTTGGATGAGCAGTTCTTC
16 | TRBD2 | TRBJ2-7 | TRBV3-1/TRBV3-2 | . | CASSQGATSGGYEQYF | TGTGCCAGCAGCCAGGGGGCCACTAGCGGGGGCTACGAGCAGTACTTC
11 | . | TRBJ2-7 | TRBV30 | few | CAWGIDYGQYF | TGTGCCTGGGGGATCGACTATGGGCAGTACTTC
17 | . | TRBJ1-1 | TRBV27 | . | CASSLRQSRMIGTEAFF | TGTGCCAGCAGTCTTCGACAGTCCCGCATGATAGGTACTGAAGCTTTCTTT
16 | TRBD2 | TRBJ2-5 | TRBV9 | . | CASSAPSGSGGETQYF | TGTGCCAGCAGCGCCCCTAGCGGGAGTGGGGGAGAGACCCAGTACTTC
13 | . | TRBJ1-1 | TRBV6-2/TRBV6-3 | . | CASSPGLYTEAFF | TGTGCCAGCAGTCCGGGGTTGTACACTGAAGCTTTCTTT
15 | . | TRBJ2-3 | TRBV19 | . | CASSRWGGITDTQYF | TGTGCCAGTAGTCGGTGGGGAGGAATCACAGATACGCAGTATTTT
18 | TRBD1 | TRBJ2-7 | TRBV19 | . | CASSISHRQGRMRNEQYF | TGTGCCAGTAGTATCAGCCACCGACAGGGTCGGATGAGGAACGAGCAGTACTTC
13 | . | TRBJ1-6 | TRBV12-3/TRBV12-4 | . | CASSLSDTGSHHF | TGTGCCAGCAGTTTAAGCGACACAGGATCGCACCACTTT
15 | TRBD2 | TRBJ2-1 | TRBV6-5 | . | CASIETSGRGNEQFF | TGTGCCAGCATCGAAACTAGCGGGAGAGGAAATGAGCAGTTCTTC
15 | TRBD1 | TRBJ1-6 | TRBV28 | few | CASSSLTGGYSPLHF | TGTGCCAGCAGTTCCTTGACAGGGGGCTATTCACCCCTCCACTTT
16 | . | TRBJ1-4 | TRBV28 | . | CASSSPSRPSSEKLFF | TGTGCCAGCAGTTCTCCCAGCAGACCAAGTAGCGAAAAACTGTTTTTT
15 | . | TRBJ1-4 | TRBV9 | . | CASSVGGPTNEKLFF | TGTGCCAGCAGCGTAGGAGGGCCGACTAATGAAAAACTGTTTTTT
16 | TRBD2 | TRBJ2-7 | TRBV18 | . | CASSPRRSGNSPEQYF | TGTGCCAGCTCTCCCCGGAGGAGCGGGAATAGTCCCGAGCAGTACTTC
15 | TRBD1 | TRBJ1-6 | TRBV28 | once | CASSPPTGANSPLHF | TGTGCCAGCAGTCCCCCTACAGGGGCGAATTCACCCCTCCACTTT
15 | TRBD1 | TRBJ2-7 | TRBV7-9 | . | CASSPGTAKTYEQYF | TGTGCCAGCAGCCCCGGGACAGCTAAAACCTACGAGCAGTACTTC
17 | TRBD1 | TRBJ1-3 | TRBV18 | once | CASSPVGQGITGNTIYF | TGTGCCAGCTCACCGGTGGGACAGGGGATAACTGGAAACACCATATATTTT
19 | TRBD2 | TRBJ2-4 | TRBV5-4 | . | CASSSGGYGTSGYKNIQYF | TGTGCCAGCAGCTCGGGGGGATATGGGACTAGCGGATACAAAAACATTCAGTACTTC
15 | TRBD1 | TRBJ2-7 | TRBV25-1 | . | CASSESGTGVYEQYF | TGTGCCAGCAGTGAATCAGGGACAGGGGTTTACGAGCAGTACTTC
14 | . | TRBJ1-1 | TRBV11-2 | . | CASSLGQLNTEAFF | TGTGCCAGCAGCTTAGGACAGTTGAACACTGAAGCTTTCTTT
15 | . | TRBJ1-3 | TRBV28 | . | CASNLAGLLGNTIYF | TGTGCCAGCAATTTAGCAGGGTTGTTGGGAAACACCATATATTTT
15 | . | TRBJ2-7 | TRBV5-4 | . | CASSLVVGGLHEQYF | TGTGCCAGCAGCTTGGTCGTGGGAGGCCTCCACGAGCAGTACTTC
14 | TRBD1 | TRBJ2-7 | TRBV7-9 | . | CASSLGTGSYEQYF | TGTGCCAGCAGCTTAGGGACAGGGAGCTACGAGCAGTACTTC
14 | . | TRBJ2-7 | TRBV7-6 | . | CASSFNLAEGEQYF | TGTGCCAGCAGCTTTAACTTAGCGGAAGGGGAGCAGTACTTC
16 | . | TRBJ1-1 | TRBV6-2/TRBV6-3 | once | CASSTRASIPSTEAFF | TGTGCCAGCAGTACTAGGGCGTCGATTCCGAGCACTGAAGCTTTCTTT
16 | . | TRBJ2-2 | TRBV9 | . | CASSVETGSNTGELFF | TGTGCCAGCAGCGTAGAGACCGGGAGTAACACCGGGGAGCTGTTTTTT
14 | TRBD1 | TRBJ2-5 | TRBV19 | . | CASTAGTVQETQYF | TGTGCCAGTACCGCCGGGACAGTACAAGAGACCCAGTACTTC
14 | TRBD1 | TRBJ2-7 | TRBV30 | . | CAGEGGTGSREQYF | TGTGCCGGTGAGGGAGGGACAGGGTCCCGCGAGCAGTACTTC
17 | TRBD1 | TRBJ1-5 | TRBV23-1 | . | CASSQSTGKADNQPQHF | TGCGCCAGCAGTCAATCGACAGGGAAGGCTGACAATCAGCCCCAGCATTTT
14 | TRBD2 | TRBJ2-3 | TRBV10-3 | few | CAIRGAGDPDTQYF | TGTGCCATCAGAGGGGCGGGAGACCCAGATACGCAGTATTTT
15 | TRBD2 | TRBJ2-2 | TRBV7-2 | . | CASTASGRGSGELFF | TGTGCCAGCACCGCTAGCGGGAGGGGATCCGGGGAGCTGTTTTTT
14 | . | TRBJ2-3 | TRBV9 | . | CASSVATTTDTQYF | TGTGCCAGCAGCGTAGCTACCACCACAGATACGCAGTATTTT
14 | . | TRBJ1-6 | TRBV30 | . | CAWSPGTDNSPLHF | TGTGCCTGGAGTCCCGGGACCGATAATTCACCCCTCCACTTT